The 29 T cell receptor beta chains presented below share a single source sample, sequenced in a study of post-analysis software for immune sequencing data. Unique molecular identifiers were present in the TCR beta cDNA libraries. TCRdb ran MiXCR on the PCR reads and lists one entry per CDR3 protein. The repertoire has about 160,000 distinct CDR3 sequences, about 37% of them found once; the top ten carry roughly 28%. The sample was blood, taken after autologous hematopoietic stem cell transplantation. Source of these receptors: a girl aged 5 to 17 with multiple sclerosis.

V is TRBV20-1 and J is TRBJ2-1, with D unresolved. V dropped 0 bases and J dropped 5 bases, with 20 bases sitting between them. Per the germline V gene, CDR1 is DFQATT and CDR2 is SNEGSKA (reference sequence). The CDR3 length is 17 residues. CDR3 nucleotide sequence: TGCAGTGCTAGAGAAGGTCTCGGCATGCGGAGACACAATGAGCAGTTCTTC. Protein product: CSAREGLGMRRHNEQFF.

This clonotype was counted a few times. The chain links TRBV6-5 to TRBJ1-2; D uncertain. The length of the CDR3 is 15 residues. Per germline, CDR1 MNHEY and CDR2 SVGAGI. Trimming took off 2 bases at V and 3 bases at J, with 13 bases between the two ends. The CDR3 coding sequence is TGTGCCAGCAGTTACGAATGGTCTCAGGACTATGGCTACACCTTC. Translation gives CASSYEWSQDYGYTF.

This clonotype was found a few times. The CDR3: CASSFGGRYEQYF. The CDR3 DNA is TGTGCCAGCAGTTTCGGCGGGAGGTACGAGCAGTACTTC. The chain has TRBV12-3 or TRBV12-4 and TRBJ2-7, with 8 bases lining up with TRBD2. V gave up 3 bases and J gave up 4 bases; unmatched junction bases: 2. The CDR3 has 13 residues.

This chain joins TRBV10-2 and TRBJ2-4; maybe TRBD2 (6 bases). The DNA end is more similar to TRBJ2-7, so the J call may be wrong. From germline, CDR1 is WSHSY and CDR2 SAAADI. The CDR3 is 14 amino acids. CDR3 sequence (DNA): TGCGCCAGCAGCGAAGTAGGTAGCGGTTACGAGCAGTACTTC. The encoded protein is CASSEVGSGYEQYF.

This chain joins TRBV27 and TRBJ2-1, with D unclear. Germline assignment: CDR1 MNHEY and CDR2 SMNVEV (reference sequence). V lost 7 bases and J 4 bases, leaving 11 bases between the germline ends. The CDR3 sequence is 13 residues long. The CDR3 nucleotides read TGTGCCAGCAAGGAACAGCCGTACAATGAGCAGTTCTTC. The encoded protein is CASKEQPYNEQFF.

The chain has TRBV20-1 and TRBJ2-5; 9 nucleotides match TRBD2. The V segment lost 0 bases and the J segment 4 bases; nucleotides outside the gene matches: 6. This CDR3 region has 15 residues. Per the germline V gene, CDR1 is DFQATT and CDR2 is SNEGSKA (reference sequence). For the CDR3, the DNA is TGCAGTGCTAGAGATGCGGGAGGGCCAAGAGAGACCCAGTACTTC. Translation gives CSARDAGGPRETQYF.

V gene TRBV20-1 combines with J gene TRBJ1-4, with 7 bases that match TRBD1. V shed 5 bases and J 8 bases; nucleotides not matched to a gene: 11. Germline V gives CDR1 DFQATT, CDR2 SNEGSKA (reference sequence). The CDR3 length is 14 residues. The CDR3 spells CSALIQGPREKLFF. The DNA for the CDR3 is TGCAGTGCTCTAATACAGGGGCCCCGGGAAAAACTGTTTTTT.

CDR3 in amino acids: CAITGPGLAGEQYF. CDR3 DNA sequence: TGTGCCATCACCGGACCGGGACTAGCGGGCGAGCAGTACTTC. The chain is built from TRBV10-3 and TRBJ2-5; 12 nucleotides align to TRBD2. The end of the DNA fits TRBJ2-7 better, so the J call may be wrong. This CDR3 spans 14 amino acids. Germline V gives CDR1 ENHRY, CDR2 SYGVKD.

This clonotype was recorded once. The chain joins TRBV25-1 to TRBJ2-3; D might be TRBD1 or TRBD2, each matching 6 bases. The CDR3 contains 12 residues. Germline V gene sequence: CDR1 MGHDK, CDR2 SYGVNS. Trimming took off 3 bases at V and 8 bases at J, with 9 bases between the two ends. CDR3 in DNA: TGTGCCAGCAGTGACAGGGGAGGTACGCAGTATTTT. This sequence encodes CASSDRGGTQYF.

A note on this clonotype: A read error may explain this, as a much larger clone is one base away. The rearrangement joins TRBV12-3 or TRBV12-4 to TRBJ2-5, with 8 bases fitting TRBD2. The length of the CDR3 is 15 residues. J lost 2 bases, V lost 4 bases, and 6 bases had no gene match. CDR3 DNA: TGTGCCAGCAGTTCCGGACTAGCAGTACAAGAGACCCAGTACTTC. Translation gives CASSSGLAVQETQYF.

This clonotype was recorded a few times. The J gene is TRBJ2-5, the V gene TRBV10-3, with D unresolved. Trimming stripped 2 bases from V and 5 bases from J, with 9 bases between. This CDR3 has 13 amino acids. Per germline, CDR1 ENHRY and CDR2 SYGVKD. CDR3 nucleotides: TGTGCCATCAGTGAGGTAGGCAGGGAGACCCAGTACTTC. Its translation: CAISEVGRETQYF.

The chain uses TRBV6-5 and TRBJ2-7, with TRBD1 matching 10 bases. Germline V gene lookup returns CDR1 MNHEY and CDR2 SVGAGI. V was clipped by 3 bases and J by 2 bases; unmatched bases: 4. The CDR3 is 15 amino acids. This CDR3 reads CASSYRGQGTYEQYF. The CDR3 region has the DNA TGTGCCAGCAGTTATAGGGGACAGGGGACCTACGAGCAGTACTTC.

This rearrangement joins TRBV20-1 to TRBJ2-7, with a tentative D call TRBD2 (6 bases). Germline V gives CDR1 DFQATT, CDR2 SNEGSKA (reference sequence). Trimming pared 0 bases from V and 3 bases from J, leaving 15 bases between. CDR3 length equals 15 residues. The DNA for the CDR3 is TGCAGTGCTAGAGATAGCCGACTAGGAATCTACGAGCAGTACTTC. It encodes CSARDSRLGIYEQYF.

The gene calls are TRBV28 and TRBJ2-7, with TRBD1 matching 7 bases. The CDR3 runs 13 residues. Germline CDR1 reads MDHEN; CDR2 reads SYDVKM. Trimming took 5 bases from V and 3 from J; bases not matched to a gene: 4. CDR3 amino acids: CASSRPGGYEQYF. The CDR3 DNA sequence: TGTGCCAGCAGTCGGCCAGGGGGCTACGAGCAGTACTTC.

The chain carries TRBV11-1 and TRBJ2-7, with TRBD2 identical over 13 bases. The CDR3 loop spans 16 amino acids. Germline-derived CDR1 and CDR2 are SGHAT and FQDESV (reference sequence). J was trimmed by 7 bases and V by 2 bases; bases with no gene match: 8. CDR3 in DNA: TGTGCCAGCAGCTTAAGGGGACTAGCGGGACCTCTTGAGCAGTACTTC. Encoded protein: CASSLRGLAGPLEQYF.

This clonotype was recorded a few times. The V gene is TRBV20-1, the J gene TRBJ2-1; 9 nucleotides align to TRBD1. Germline CDR1 is DFQATT and CDR2 is SNEGSKA (reference sequence). CDR3 size: 14 residues. J was trimmed by 1 base and V by 3 bases; bases with no gene match: 1. This CDR3 is CSASDRGSYNEQFF. The CDR3 DNA follows: TGCAGTGCTAGCGACAGGGGGTCCTACAATGAGCAGTTCTTC.

The genes are TRBV6-5 and TRBJ2-1; maybe TRBD2 (5 bases). Germline V gene data show CDR1 as MNHEY and CDR2 as SVGAGI. Deletions cut 0 bases from V and 0 bases from J, with 15 bases between. CDR3 length: 18 residues. CDR3 DNA: TGTGCCAGCAGTTACTCGACTCCAACGGGAAGCTCCTACAATGAGCAGTTCTTC. This encodes CASSYSTPTGSSYNEQFF.

This clonotype was observed a handful of times. V gene TRBV30 combines with J gene TRBJ1-1; the D is unclear. Per germline, CDR1 GTSNPN and CDR2 SVGIG (reference sequence). The CDR3 length is 13 residues. V lost 3 bases, J lost 8 bases, and 16 bases lay in between. Written as DNA, the CDR3 is TGTGCCTGGAGCGGGGTCAGTGGGAGCGAAGCTTTCTTT. Its protein is CAWSGVSGSEAFF. The variable domain in full, with the rest retrieved from reference TRBV30 and TRBJ1-1, is SQTIHQWPATLVQPVGSPLSLECTVEGTSNPNLYWYRQAAGRGLQLLFYSVGIGQISSEVPQNLSASRPQDRQFILSSKKLLLSDSGFYLCAWSGVSGSEAFFGQGTRLTVV.

The chain uses TRBV20-1 and TRBJ2-1; D unclear. V shed 6 bases and J shed 4 bases, with 10 bases lying between them. In germline, CDR1 is DFQATT, CDR2 SNEGSKA (reference sequence). The CDR3 length is 12 residues. Written as DNA, the CDR3 is TGCAGTGCCTCCCTACCTTACAATGAGCAGTTCTTC. Its protein product is CSASLPYNEQFF.

The chain couples TRBV10-3 to TRBJ1-1; tentative D call: TRBD1 (5 bases). V lost 5 bases and J lost 3, with 13 bases in between. CDR1 and CDR2 from the germline V gene are ENHRY and SYGVKD. The CDR3 is 14 amino acids. The DNA of the CDR3 is TGTGCCATCAGTTCAGGGAGTGGCGACACTGAAGCTTTCTTT. The encoded protein is CAISSGSGDTEAFF.

This chain links TRBV11-2 with TRBJ1-1; D is possibly TRBD1 (5 bases). CDR3 length equals 13 residues. The germline CDR1 and CDR2 sequences are SGHAT and FQNNGV. Trimming stripped 6 bases from V and 1 base from J, with 9 bases between. The CDR3 loop is CASSFDRNTEAFF. The CDR3 DNA sequence: TGTGCCAGCAGTTTCGACAGGAACACTGAAGCTTTCTTT.

This clonotype occurred a few times. This chain joins TRBV15 and TRBJ2-3; D might be TRBD1 (6 bases). Trimming stripped 3 bases from V and 0 bases from J, with 7 bases between. The germline V gene has CDR1 LNHNV and CDR2 YYDKDF (reference sequence). The CDR3 length is 14 residues. The CDR3 bases are TGTGCCACCAGCAGTGGACAGAGCACAGATACGCAGTATTTT. Residues: CATSSGQSTDTQYF.

The count of this clonotype is one. This chain connects TRBV5-1 to TRBJ1-1; TRBD1 might be the D (5 bases). Germline V CDR1 and CDR2: SGHRS, YFSETQ. The CDR3 totals 13 residues. Trimming removed 4 bases from V and 8 bases from J, with 15 bases in between. Here the CDR3 DNA reads TGCGCCAGCAGCCCCACCTATAAGGGGGAAGCTTTCTTT. Translation: CASSPTYKGEAFF.

J is TRBJ2-4 and V is TRBV6-2 or TRBV6-3, with TRBD2 matching over 10 bases. The J call is doubtful: the DNA matches TRBJ2-7 better. This CDR3 contains 14 residues. Germline lookup yields CDR1 MNHEY and CDR2 SVGEGT. CDR3 in DNA: TGTGCCAGCAGTTACTCGGTAGCGGGAGGCGAGCAGTACTTC. Its translation is CASSYSVAGGEQYF.

In regard to this clonotype: One junction end does not reproduce the germline sequence, and a read error may be involved. This chain connects TRBV7-3 to TRBJ2-5, with 7 bases aligning to TRBD2. Near its end, the DNA agrees better with TRBJ2-7, so the J call may be wrong. CDR3 length: 20 amino acids. Looked up from germline, CDR1 is SGHTA and CDR2 is FQGTGA. The CDR3 spells CASGLESRASGLVGAYEQYF. The CDR3 DNA is TGTGCCAGCGGCTTGGAGTCCCGGGCTAGCGGCTTGGTTGGCGCCTACGAGCAGTACTTC.

The V call is TRBV7-3, the J call TRBJ2-6, with D maybe TRBD2 (6 bases). Trimming removed 3 bases at V and 0 bases at J, with 18 bases between. The length of the CDR3 is 19 residues. Germline V CDR1 and CDR2: SGHTA, FQGTGA. The CDR3 nucleotides are TGTGCCAGCAGCTTTCGGCCCTCGTGGGAGGACTCTGGGGCCAACGTCCTGACTTTC. As protein: CASSFRPSWEDSGANVLTF.

This clonotype turned up a few times. The chain carries TRBV20-1 and TRBJ2-5, with 7 bases matching TRBD2. V dropped 6 bases and J dropped 5; count of bases not matched to a gene: 12. CDR3 length equals 14 residues. The V gene's germline CDR1 is DFQATT and CDR2 SNEGSKA (reference sequence). The DNA for the CDR3 is TGCAGTGCCCCGCGGGTTTCCGGGAGGGAGACCCAGTACTTC. Translation gives CSAPRVSGRETQYF.

This clonotype was picked up many times. The chain employs TRBV5-5 and TRBJ1-5, with D unresolved. Trimming took off 0 bases at V and 2 bases at J, with 12 bases between the two ends. Germline V gives CDR1 SGHKS, CDR2 YYEKEE (reference sequence). The CDR3 extends over 16 amino acids. CDR3 in amino acids: CASSLGPDVRNQPQHF. The CDR3 coding sequence is TGTGCCAGCAGCTTGGGCCCCGACGTACGCAATCAGCCCCAGCATTTT.

The CDR3, as DNA: TGTGCCAGCAGTTTATCCCGGGACAATGAGCAGTTCTTC. Amino acid sequence: CASSLSRDNEQFF. The genes are TRBV27 and TRBJ2-1; D gene ambiguous. This CDR3 is built from 13 residues. Germline-derived CDR1 and CDR2 are MNHEY and SMNVEV (reference sequence). Trimming removed 0 bases from V and 5 bases from J, with 5 bases in between.